Listed here are 20 T cell receptor beta chains from one sample, sequenced in a study of PD-L1 blockade in urothelial cancer. Only in-frame clones appear in the TCRdb table, and some are missing; sequencing was by immunoSEQ multiplex PCR. Here the sample spans about 88,000 clones, approximately 90% being singletons. The starting material was PBMCs, obtained around atezolizumab (anti-PD-L1) treatment. These receptors all come from a man aged 60 to 69 with urothelial cancer.

The genes are TRBV4-1 and TRBJ2-7; 11 bases are shared with TRBD1. This CDR3 contains 15 residues. Per germline, CDR1 MGHRA and CDR2 YSYEKL. Trimming took 5 bases from V and 7 from J; bases not matched to a gene: 10. The CDR3 protein is CASSFPGQGVWEQYF. The CDR3 region has the DNA TGCGCCAGCAGCTTTCCGGGACAGGGGGTGTGGGAGCAGTACTTC.

Worth noting for this clone: The germline gene is not matched at one end of the junction; a read error may be the cause. The CDR3 coding sequence is TGTGCCAGCAGTCCCTCTCCCTCGAACAGGGGTTCTAAGGAAAAACTGTTTTTT. Its protein product is CASSPSPSNRGSKEKLFF. The rearrangement links TRBV27 to TRBJ1-4; 7 nucleotides align to TRBD1. CDR3 length: 18 amino acids. Germline lookup yields CDR1 MNHEY and CDR2 SMNVEV (reference sequence).

The rearrangement uses TRBV5-1 and TRBJ1-3, with TRBD1 matching over 10 bases. The CDR3 loop spans 15 amino acids. The germline CDR1 and CDR2 sequences are SGHRS and YFSETQ. With V trimmed by 1 base and J by 3 bases, 1 base remained unmatched. The CDR3 DNA sequence: TGCGCCAGCAGCTTGAGGACAGGGGGTGGAAACACCATATATTTT. Its protein is CASSLRTGGGNTIYF.

V usage is TRBV30 and J usage is TRBJ2-3; perhaps TRBD1 as D (5 bases). Trimming removed 1 base at V and 8 bases at J, with 13 bases between. This CDR3 is 13 amino acids long. The germline CDR1 and CDR2 sequences are GTSNPN and SVGIG (reference sequence). In DNA form, the CDR3 reads TGTGCCTGGAGTGGATCTACTCAGGGTACGCAGTATTTT. Its protein product is CAWSGSTQGTQYF.

The chain uses TRBV18 and TRBJ1-2; D gene unclear. Germline CDR1 and CDR2: KGHSH and LQKENI. The CDR3 consists of 13 residues. Between the trimmed V and J ends, which lost 2 bases and 1 base, there was a span of 5 bases. This CDR3 reads CASSPDNNYGYTF. The CDR3 nucleotides are TGTGCCAGCTCACCAGACAATAACTATGGCTACACCTTC. Using reference TRBV18 and TRBJ1-2 for the parts outside the CDR3, the full variable domain is NAGVMQNPRHLVRRRGQEARLRCSPMKGHSHVYWYRQLPEEGLKFMVYLQKENIIDESGMPKERFSAEFPKEGPSILRIQQVVRGDSAAYFCASSPDNNYGYTFGSGTRLTVV.

This clone was seen only once. The chain uses TRBV30 and TRBJ1-1; D is perhaps TRBD1 (5 bases). Trimming cost V 0 bases and J 7 bases, with 21 bases left between them. Germline V gene data show CDR1 as GTSNPN and CDR2 as SVGIG (reference sequence). The length of the CDR3 is 16 residues. Here the CDR3 DNA reads TGTGCCTGGAGTGTAGGGGCCGGGGGTGGATCTATTGAAGCTTTCTTT. Its translation is CAWSVGAGGGSIEAFF.

J is TRBJ2-7 and V is TRBV5-4, with D perhaps matching TRBD1 (6 bases). Germline loops: CDR1 SGHNT, CDR2 YYREEE (reference sequence). V shed 9 bases and J shed 1 base, with 17 bases lying between them. The CDR3 covers 14 residues. DNA of the CDR3: TGTGCCACCGCAAACAGGGTAGCATCCTACGAGCAGTACTTC. Its translation: CATANRVASYEQYF.

This chain links TRBV7-9 with TRBJ2-7; 11 bases are shared with TRBD2. Trimming removed 11 bases from V and 5 bases from J; junction bases left unmatched: 5. The CDR3 extends over 12 amino acids. Germline lookup yields CDR1 SEHNR and CDR2 FQNEAQ (reference sequence). The DNA of the CDR3 is TGTGCCTCTAGCGGGAGGACAAACGAGCAGTACTTC. It encodes CASSGRTNEQYF.

The genes are TRBV10-3 and TRBJ1-3; 11 bases map to TRBD1. Germline CDR1 is ENHRY and CDR2 is SYGVKD. CDR3 length equals 15 residues. V lost 9 bases to trimming and J lost 2 bases; unmatched junction nucleotides: 6. CDR3 bases: TGTGCCATTCGCCGGGACAGGGGGACTGGAAACACCATATATTTT. Protein sequence: CAIRRDRGTGNTIYF.

The V call is TRBV2, the J call TRBJ2-7; D might be TRBD1 (5 bases). Germline CDR1 SNHLY, CDR2 FYNNEI. The CDR3 runs to 14 residues. Trimming stripped 9 bases from V and 5 bases from J, with 20 bases between. CDR3 loop: CARGRGPRANEQYF. The CDR3 DNA reads TGTGCCAGGGGTAGGGGCCCCAGGGCCAACGAGCAGTACTTC.

The chain employs TRBV29-1 and TRBJ2-5; TRBD1 agrees at 10 bases. This CDR3 is 13 amino acids long. Per the germline V gene, CDR1 is SQVTM and CDR2 is ANQGSEA. With V trimmed by 7 bases and J by 3 bases, 5 bases remained unmatched. CDR3 in DNA: TGCAGCGAAAGACAGGGGGCCGAAGAGACCCAGTACTTC. This sequence encodes CSERQGAEETQYF.

The chain joins TRBV6-8 to TRBJ1-1; D unresolved. V was cut by 5 bases and J by 7 bases, with 8 bases left in between. Germline V gives CDR1 MNHGY, CDR2 SAAAGT. The CDR3 contains 11 residues. The CDR3 DNA sequence: TGTGCCAGCAGTGCCCGGTTTGAAGCTTTCTTT. It encodes CASSARFEAFF.

The J gene is TRBJ2-7, the V gene TRBV10-2; 7 bases fit TRBD2. Looked up from germline, CDR1 is WSHSY and CDR2 is SAAADI. Germline trimming cut 4 bases from V and 6 bases from J; bases unmatched to any gene: 3. The CDR3 consists of 12 residues. The CDR3 sequence: CASSGTSREQYF. CDR3 in DNA: TGCGCCAGCAGTGGGACTAGTCGCGAGCAGTACTTC.

The chain is built from TRBV28 and TRBJ2-3, with TRBD1 identical over 9 bases. CDR1 and CDR2 from the germline V gene are MDHEN and SYDVKM. This CDR3 is 17 amino acids long. V lost 8 bases to trimming and J lost 1 base; unmatched junction nucleotides: 13. CDR3 sequence reads: CASPPPTGGFGTDTQYF. In DNA, the CDR3 is TGTGCCAGCCCGCCTCCCACAGGGGGCTTCGGCACAGATACGCAGTATTTT.

V and J are TRBV30 and TRBJ2-4; TRBD2 matches at 9 bases. V dropped 0 bases and J dropped 11; count of bases not matched to a gene: 5. CDR3 length: 13 amino acids. CDR1 is GTSNPN and CDR2 is SVGIG in the germline V gene (reference sequence). CDR3 coding DNA: TGTGCCTGGAGTGTATCCCCTAGCGGGGTTCAGTACTTC. Translation: CAWSVSPSGVQYF.

The chain couples TRBV9 to TRBJ1-2; tentative D call: TRBD1 (5 bases). The CDR3 has 15 residues. With 1 base removed from V and 6 bases from J, the gap between germline ends came to 16 bases. The germline V gene has CDR1 SGDLS and CDR2 YYNGEE. CDR3 amino acids: CASSVQTGSYDGYTF. The CDR3 nucleotides read TGTGCCAGCAGCGTACAAACAGGATCGTATGATGGCTACACCTTC.

This chain connects TRBV5-1 to TRBJ2-2, with D perhaps matching TRBD1 (5 bases). Germline CDR1 SGHRS, CDR2 YFSETQ. CDR3 length: 13 residues. With 4 bases removed from V and 4 bases from J, the gap between germline ends came to 8 bases. In nucleotides, the CDR3 is TGCGCCAGCAGCCAGGGATCCACCGGGGAGCTGTTTTTT. Its protein product is CASSQGSTGELFF.

The chain recombines TRBV7-3 with TRBJ2-1, with 11 positions matching TRBD2. J lost 2 bases, V lost 0 bases, and 9 bases had no gene match. Germline CDR1 SGHTA, CDR2 FQGTGA. This CDR3 spans 19 amino acids. CDR3 nucleotides: TGTGCCAGCAGCTTAACGGCCCTAGCGGGGGGTCCTACCTACAATGAGCAGTTCTTC. Its protein is CASSLTALAGGPTYNEQFF. Drawing the rest from reference TRBV7-3 and TRBJ2-1, the complete variable domain is GAGVSQTPSNKVTEKGKYVELRCDPISGHTALYWYRQSLGQGPEFLIYFQGTGAADDSGLPNDRFFAVRPEGSVSTLKIQRTERGDSAVYLCASSLTALAGGPTYNEQFFGPGTRLTVL.

V gene TRBV7-2 combines with J gene TRBJ1-4; TRBD1 agrees at 10 bases. The CDR3 totals 15 residues. The germline gives CDR1 SGHTA, CDR2 FQGNSA. J was trimmed by 8 bases and V by 3 bases; bases with no gene match: 6. CDR3 sequence reads: CASSLGGTGVEKLFF. CDR3 bases: TGTGCCAGCAGCTTGGGGGGGACAGGGGTCGAAAAACTGTTTTTT.

The sample holds a few counts of this clone. The CDR3 here is CASSEKVGSQETQYF. The CDR3 DNA follows: TGTGCCAGCAGCGAAAAGGTGGGGAGCCAAGAGACCCAGTACTTC. The V gene is TRBV7-3, the J gene TRBJ2-5; tentative D call: TRBD2 (5 bases). The CDR3 runs to 15 residues. V was pared by 5 bases and J by 1 base, with 14 bases between. Germline CDR1 SGHTA, CDR2 FQGTGA.